The 7 T cell receptor beta chains reported below all come from one sample, sequenced in a study of CD4 and CD8 cells across lung adenocarcinoma regions. Using its own MiXCR run on the PCR reads, TCRdb lists one record per CDR3 protein. The sample includes over 15,000 distinct CDR3 sequences, 40% to 60% of them seen just once. The sample consisted of CD8+ T cells from the margin of a lung tumor. These receptors all stem from a male donor with lung adenocarcinoma. The CD4 and CD8 labels of this study may be unreliable.

As for this clonotype: Because the CDR3's place on the DNA is in doubt, the DNA is left out and the CDR3 is given as listed by TCRdb. The chain recombines TRBV10-2 with TRBJ2-4; no check of the table's D call, TRBD1, against the DNA was made. Looked up from germline, CDR1 is WSHSY and CDR2 is SAAADI. The CDR3 is 14 residues long, ends included. The CDR3 sequence is CASWGRGAKDTQYF.

This clonotype was observed at least ten times. J is TRBJ2-2 and V is TRBV27, with 10 bases lining up with TRBD1. Germline CDR1 MNHEY, CDR2 SMNVEV (reference sequence). Losses at the gene ends were 2 bases for V and 4 bases for J; bases not matched to a gene: 4. The CDR3 has 16 residues. The CDR3 region is CASSLRTGGGTGELFF. The CDR3 bases are TGTGCCAGCAGTTTAAGGACAGGGGGGGGCACCGGGGAGCTGTTTTTT.

This clonotype was found many times. The chain recombines TRBV5-3 with TRBJ2-1; possible D gene TRBD1, 6 bases. The DNA end is a closer match to TRBJ2-5, so the J assignment may be wrong. TRBV5-3 is an ORF; its function is uncertain. This CDR3 has 15 amino acids. CDR3 nucleotide sequence: TGTGCCAGGCCGAGTCGGGCAGGGGCTGGAGAGACCCAGTACTTC. Its protein is CARPSRAGAGETQYF.

This clonotype was seen at least ten times. J is TRBJ2-3 and V is TRBV7-2; D is perhaps TRBD2 (5 bases). V lost 9 bases to trimming and J lost 1 base, with 11 bases between them. The CDR3 contains 13 residues. From germline, CDR1 is SGHTA and CDR2 FQGNSA. CDR3 sequence (DNA): TGTGCCAGTGGGAGCTTGGGCACAGATACGCAGTATTTT. Translating it yields CASGSLGTDTQYF.

At least ten counts were recorded for this clonotype. This rearrangement joins TRBV6-1 to TRBJ1-2, with D possibly being TRBD1 (5 bases). Trimming cost V 5 bases and J 8 bases, with 18 bases left between them. Germline V gene sequence: CDR1 MNHNS, CDR2 SASEGT. This CDR3 has 14 amino acids. CDR3 nucleotides: TGTGCCAGCAGTAGAAAGACCGACAGTTCCGGCTACACCTTC. This codes for CASSRKTDSSGYTF.

The V gene is TRBV27, the J gene TRBJ1-2; D is possibly TRBD1 (5 bases). CDR1 MNHEY and CDR2 SMNVEV come from the germline V gene (reference sequence). This CDR3 is built from 15 residues. V was clipped by 5 bases and J by 0 bases, with 13 bases between them. CDR3 in DNA: TGTGCCAGCAGTCCCGAAGGGGTTTCTAACTATGGCTACACCTTC. Its translation: CASSPEGVSNYGYTF.

The rearrangement links TRBV6-5 to TRBJ2-5, with TRBD2 identical over 11 bases. The J call may be wrong; the DNA end is better matched by TRBJ2-7. This CDR3 is 15 amino acids long. The germline CDR1 and CDR2 sequences are MNHEY and SVGAGI. This CDR3 is CASSYSGRADYEQYF. DNA for the CDR3: TGTGCCAGCAGTTATAGCGGGAGGGCCGACTACGAGCAGTACTTC.